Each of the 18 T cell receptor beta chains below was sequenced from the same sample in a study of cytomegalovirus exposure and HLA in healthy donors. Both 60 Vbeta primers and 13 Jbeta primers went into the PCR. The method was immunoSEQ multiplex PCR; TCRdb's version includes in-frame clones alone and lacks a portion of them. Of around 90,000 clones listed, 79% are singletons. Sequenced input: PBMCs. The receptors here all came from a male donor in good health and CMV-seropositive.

The CDR3 sequence is CASSSRTVGGYTF. CDR3 nucleotide sequence: TGTGCCAGCAGCTCCCGGACAGTAGGTGGCTACACCTTC. The chain is built from TRBV7-3 and TRBJ1-2, with D tentatively TRBD1 (6 bases). Germline V gives CDR1 SGHTA, CDR2 FQGTGA. Trimming shortened V by 4 bases and J by 7 bases, and 13 bases separated the two germline ends. The CDR3 has 13 residues.

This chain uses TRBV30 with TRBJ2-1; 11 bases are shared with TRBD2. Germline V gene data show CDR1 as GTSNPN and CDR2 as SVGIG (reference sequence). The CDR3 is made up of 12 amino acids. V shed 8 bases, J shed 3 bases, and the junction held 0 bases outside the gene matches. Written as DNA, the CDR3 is TGTGCCACTAGCGGGGGCTACAATGAGCAGTTCTTC. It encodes CATSGGYNEQFF.

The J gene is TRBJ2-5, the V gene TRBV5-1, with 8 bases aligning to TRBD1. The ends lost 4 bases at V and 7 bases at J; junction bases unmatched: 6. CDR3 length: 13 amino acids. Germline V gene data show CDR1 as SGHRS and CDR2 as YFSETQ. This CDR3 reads CASSADRAGTQYF. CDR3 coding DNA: TGCGCCAGCAGCGCGGACAGGGCGGGGACCCAGTACTTC.

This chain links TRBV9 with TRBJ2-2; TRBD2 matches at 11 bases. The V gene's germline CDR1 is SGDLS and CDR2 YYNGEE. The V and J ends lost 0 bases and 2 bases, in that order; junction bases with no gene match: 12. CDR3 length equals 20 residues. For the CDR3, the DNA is TGTGCCAGCAGCGTAGGAGGGTCGCTAGCGGGGGGACTCAACACCGGGGAGCTGTTTTTT. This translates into CASSVGGSLAGGLNTGELFF.

The CDR3 DNA follows: TGTGCCAGCAGCCAAGATGCGGTCGGGAGGGTCTACTATGGCTACACCTTC. It translates to CASSQDAVGRVYYGYTF. The chain combines TRBV4-2 with TRBJ1-2; no definite D call. The length of the CDR3 is 17 residues. Looked up from germline, CDR1 is LGHNA and CDR2 is YNFKEQ. Trimming removed 0 bases at V and 3 bases at J, with 17 bases between.

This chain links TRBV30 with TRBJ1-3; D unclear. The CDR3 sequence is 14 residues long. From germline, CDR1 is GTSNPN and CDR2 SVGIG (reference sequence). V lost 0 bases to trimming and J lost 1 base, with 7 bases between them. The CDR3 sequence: CAWSVLPSGNTIYF. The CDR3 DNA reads TGTGCCTGGAGTGTACTCCCATCTGGAAACACCATATATTTT.

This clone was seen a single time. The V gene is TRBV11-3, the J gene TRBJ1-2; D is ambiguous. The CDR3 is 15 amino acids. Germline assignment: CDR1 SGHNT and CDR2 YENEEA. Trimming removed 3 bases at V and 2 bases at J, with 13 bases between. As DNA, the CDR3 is TGTGCCAGCAGCTTCGGAGACGGATGGAACTATGGCTACACCTTC. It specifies CASSFGDGWNYGYTF.

The CDR3, as DNA: TGTGCCAGCAGCTCTGGGGCCCTCGGAAACACCATATATTTT. Protein: CASSSGALGNTIYF. The gene calls are TRBV11-2 and TRBJ1-3, with D tentatively TRBD1 (5 bases). The CDR3 length is 14 residues. Germline assignment: CDR1 SGHAT and CDR2 FQNNGV. Trimming removed 4 bases from V and 4 bases from J, with 11 bases in between.

DNA of the CDR3: TGTGCCAGCTCCACCCCGGGACAGAAGAACACCGGGGAGCTGTTTTTT. As protein: CASSTPGQKNTGELFF. This sequence joins TRBV5-4 and TRBJ2-2, with 7 bases fitting TRBD1. Trimming at V came to 7 bases and at J to 1 base, leaving 10 bases not matched to a gene. There are 16 residues in the CDR3. Germline CDR1 and CDR2: SGHNT and YYREEE (reference sequence).

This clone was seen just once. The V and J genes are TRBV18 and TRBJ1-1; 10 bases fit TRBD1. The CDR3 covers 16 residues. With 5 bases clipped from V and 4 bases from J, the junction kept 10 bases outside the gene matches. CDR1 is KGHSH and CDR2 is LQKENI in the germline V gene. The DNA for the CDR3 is TGTGCCAGCTCAACCGGGACAGGGGAGGTTAGCACTGAAGCTTTCTTT. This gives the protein CASSTGTGEVSTEAFF.

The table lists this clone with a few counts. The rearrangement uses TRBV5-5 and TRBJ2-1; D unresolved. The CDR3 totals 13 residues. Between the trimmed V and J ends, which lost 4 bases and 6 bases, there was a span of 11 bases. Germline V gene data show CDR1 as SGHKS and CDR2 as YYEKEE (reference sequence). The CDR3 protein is CASSTLSRNEQFF. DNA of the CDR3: TGTGCCAGCAGCACTTTGTCCCGCAATGAGCAGTTCTTC.

The CDR3 bases are TGTGCCAGCAGCCAAGGTCAGGTAGTCAGTGAGCAGTTCTTC. Amino acid sequence: CASSQGQVVSEQFF. The chain recombines TRBV4-2 with TRBJ2-1; unclear D gene. V lost 1 base to trimming and J lost 9 bases, with 13 bases between them. The CDR3 is 14 amino acids. The germline V gene has CDR1 LGHNA and CDR2 YNFKEQ.

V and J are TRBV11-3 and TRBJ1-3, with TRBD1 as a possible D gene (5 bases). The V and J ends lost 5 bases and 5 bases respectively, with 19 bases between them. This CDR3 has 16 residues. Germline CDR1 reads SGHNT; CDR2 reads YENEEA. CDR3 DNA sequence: TGTGCCAGCAGCCAACGCCTTACAGGAGAGAGAAACACCATATATTTT. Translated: CASSQRLTGERNTIYF.

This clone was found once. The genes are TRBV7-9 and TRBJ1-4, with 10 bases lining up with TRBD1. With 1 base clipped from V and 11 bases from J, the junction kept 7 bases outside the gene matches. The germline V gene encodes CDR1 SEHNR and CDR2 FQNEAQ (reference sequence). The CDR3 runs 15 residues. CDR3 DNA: TGTGCCAGCAGCTTAGTGGGACAGGGGATGAAGAAACTGTTTTTT. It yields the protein CASSLVGQGMKKLFF.

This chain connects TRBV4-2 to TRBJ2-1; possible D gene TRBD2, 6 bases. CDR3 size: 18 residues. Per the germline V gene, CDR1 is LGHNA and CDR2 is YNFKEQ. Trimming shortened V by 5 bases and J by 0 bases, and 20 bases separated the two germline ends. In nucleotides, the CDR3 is TGTGCCAGCAGCTCACTTGATGGGAGGTTCGGCTCCTACAATGAGCAGTTCTTC. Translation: CASSSLDGRFGSYNEQFF.

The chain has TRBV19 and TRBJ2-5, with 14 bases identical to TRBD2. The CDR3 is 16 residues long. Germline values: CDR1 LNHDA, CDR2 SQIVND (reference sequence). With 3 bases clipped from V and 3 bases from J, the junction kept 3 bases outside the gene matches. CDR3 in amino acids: CASSIMGLAGEETQYF. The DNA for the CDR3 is TGTGCCAGTAGTATTATGGGACTAGCGGGGGAAGAGACCCAGTACTTC.

The CDR3 loop is CSVGQGSTNEKLFF. The DNA of the CDR3 is TGCAGCGTCGGACAGGGTTCAACTAATGAAAAACTGTTTTTT. This sequence joins TRBV29-1 and TRBJ1-4; 8 nucleotides align to TRBD1. The V segment lost 6 bases and the J segment 0 bases; nucleotides outside the gene matches: 3. CDR1 and CDR2 from the germline V gene are SQVTM and ANQGSEA. The CDR3 has 14 amino acids.

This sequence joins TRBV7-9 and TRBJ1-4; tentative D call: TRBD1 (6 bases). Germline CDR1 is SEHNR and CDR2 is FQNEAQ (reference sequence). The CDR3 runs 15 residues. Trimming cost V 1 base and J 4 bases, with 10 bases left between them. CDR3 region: CASSLDGRGNEKLFF. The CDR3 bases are TGTGCCAGCAGCTTAGATGGCAGGGGTAATGAAAAACTGTTTTTT.